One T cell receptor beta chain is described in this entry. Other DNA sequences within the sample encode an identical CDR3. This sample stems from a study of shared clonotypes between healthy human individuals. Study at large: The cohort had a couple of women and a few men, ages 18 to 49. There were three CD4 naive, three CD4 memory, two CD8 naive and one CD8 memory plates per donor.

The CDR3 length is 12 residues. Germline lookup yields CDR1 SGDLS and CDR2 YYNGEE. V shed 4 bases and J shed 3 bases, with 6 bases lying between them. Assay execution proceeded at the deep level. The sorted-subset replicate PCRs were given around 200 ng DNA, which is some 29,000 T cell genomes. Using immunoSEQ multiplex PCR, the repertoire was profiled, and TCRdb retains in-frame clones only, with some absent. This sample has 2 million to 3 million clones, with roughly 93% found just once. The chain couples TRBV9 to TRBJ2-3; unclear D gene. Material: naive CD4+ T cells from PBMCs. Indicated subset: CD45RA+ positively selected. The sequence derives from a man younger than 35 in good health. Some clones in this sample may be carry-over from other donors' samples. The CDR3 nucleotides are TGTGCCAGCAGCCCGAGTACAGATACGCAGTATTTT. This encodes CASSPSTDTQYF.